Below, one T cell receptor (beta chain) is given with its context. The sample comes from a study of blood T cell repertoires in COVID-19. Only in-frame clones appear in the TCRdb table, and some are missing; sequencing was by immunoSEQ multiplex PCR. The profile shows some 190,000 clones, roughly 84% of them singletons. The sequenced sample was peripheral blood. The clonotype was recovered from a human donor in a cohort sampled during active COVID-19.

For the CDR3, the DNA is TGTGCCGGCGGACAGCAGTATGGCTACACCTTC. Translated: CAGGQQYGYTF. This sequence joins TRBV2 and TRBJ1-2; the D gene is possibly TRBD1 (6 bases). The CDR3 loop spans 11 amino acids. CDR1 is SNHLY, CDR2 FYNNEI, per germline. V lost 11 bases and J lost 5, with 12 bases in between.